This T cell receptor (beta chain) was recovered during a study of regulatory T cells in long-lasting Graves disease. Regarding time point: newly diagnosed GD, antithyroid drugs for less than 3 months. Construction of the TCR library relied on RNA isolated from PBMCs. This clonotype was picked up many times. Trimming took 3 bases from V and 6 from J, leaving 19 bases between them. CDR3 length equals 16 residues. Germline CDR1 and CDR2: LNHNV and YYDKDF (reference sequence). Library construction for TCR beta used iRepertoire HTBI primers and Arm-PCR of CDR3 regions. TCRdb itself ran the multiplex PCR reads through MiXCR, one entry per CDR3 protein. There are roughly 500,000 distinct CDR3 sequences in the sample; 12% occur only once, and 7.5% to 9% lies in the top ten. These records were also assigned to another study, of T cells in Graves' hyperthyroidism and ophthalmopathy.

This TCR derives from a young woman with Graves disease. The source material was peripheral blood mononuclear cells (PBMCs), sampled at new diagnosis, from a patient treated with antithyroid drugs. This sequence joins TRBV15 and TRBJ2-3; tentative D call: TRBD1 (6 bases). CDR3 DNA sequence: TGTGCCACCAGCAGGAAAATAGGGCTAGGACAGGATACGCAGTATTTT. Translating gives CATSRKIGLGQDTQYF.